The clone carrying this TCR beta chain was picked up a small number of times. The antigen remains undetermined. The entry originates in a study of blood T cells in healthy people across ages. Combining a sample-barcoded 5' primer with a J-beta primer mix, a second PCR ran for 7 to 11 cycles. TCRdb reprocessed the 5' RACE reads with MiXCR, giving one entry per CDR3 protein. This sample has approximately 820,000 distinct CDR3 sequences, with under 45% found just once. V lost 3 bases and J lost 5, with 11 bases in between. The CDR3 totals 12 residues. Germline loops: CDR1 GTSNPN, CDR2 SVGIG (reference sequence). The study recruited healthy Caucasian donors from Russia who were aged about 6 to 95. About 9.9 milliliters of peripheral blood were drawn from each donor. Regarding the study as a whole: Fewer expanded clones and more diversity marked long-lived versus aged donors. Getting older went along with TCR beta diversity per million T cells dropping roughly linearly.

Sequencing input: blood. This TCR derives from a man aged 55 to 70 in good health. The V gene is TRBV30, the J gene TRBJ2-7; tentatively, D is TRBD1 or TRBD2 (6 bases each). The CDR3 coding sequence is TGTGCCTGGAGCGAGGGGGGAAACGAGCAGTACTTC. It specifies CAWSEGGNEQYF.